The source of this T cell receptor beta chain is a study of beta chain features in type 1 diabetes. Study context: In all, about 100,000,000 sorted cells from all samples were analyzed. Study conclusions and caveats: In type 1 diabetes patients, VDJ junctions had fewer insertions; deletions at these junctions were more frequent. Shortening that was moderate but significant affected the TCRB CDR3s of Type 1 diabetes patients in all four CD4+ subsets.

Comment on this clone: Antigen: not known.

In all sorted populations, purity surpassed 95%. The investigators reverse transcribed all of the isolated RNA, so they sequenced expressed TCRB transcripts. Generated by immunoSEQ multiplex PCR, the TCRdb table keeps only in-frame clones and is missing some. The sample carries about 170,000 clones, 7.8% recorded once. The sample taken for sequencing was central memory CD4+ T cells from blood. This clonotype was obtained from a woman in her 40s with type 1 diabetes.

DNA for the CDR3: TGTGCCAGCAGCCACGGGACAGCTTCGTCCGAAGCTTTCTTT. Amino acids: CASSHGTASSEAFF. The rearrangement joins TRBV4-2 to TRBJ1-1; 7 positions agree with TRBD1. The CDR3 has 14 residues. In germline, CDR1 is LGHNA, CDR2 YNFKEQ. V dropped 3 bases and J dropped 8; count of bases not matched to a gene: 9.